This T cell receptor beta chain comes out of a study of glioma-infiltrating T cells (dated by TCRdb to about 2016). With respect to the entire study: Glioma tissue, non-neoplastic brain tissue and matched peripheral blood mononuclear cells were used as sources from which TCR alpha- and beta-chain repertoires were sequenced. Each tissue-infiltrating repertoire was compared with the same patient's peripheral blood repertoire to measure divergence between tissue and blood T-cell populations. The paired cohort comprised three low-grade glioma patients, about eight primary glioblastoma patients and three non-glioma patients contributing non-neoplastic brain tissue.

The iRepertoire nested amplicon-rescue multiplex PCR (arm-PCR) platform was used to amplify TCR alpha and beta CDR3 regions from RNA. The input for one-step reverse transcription and amplification was about 90-400 ng of tissue mRNA or PBMC total RNA. Following bead purification, Illumina adapters were added by a secondary multiplex PCR, and the libraries were gel-purified between 200 and 400 bp. Demultiplexing relied on internal 6-nucleotide barcodes carried by the libraries. Sequencing of libraries was performed on an Illumina MiSeq with 2x220 or 2x250 nucleotide paired-end reads. As for how the authors treated the data: Paired reads were merged with FLASH 1.2.11 and aligned to the GRCh37 human genome with BWA-MEM before extracting TRA and TRB reads. V and J assignment used an IMGT-derived reference of cassette sequences and CDR3 motifs that included pseudogenes. Three-frame translation of reads was performed, and productive CDR3s were defined as those with a C...FGXG motif and no stop codons. Clonotypes were defined as unique combinations of V-J cassette pair and CDR3 amino acid sequence. Reads were filtered by Hamming distance, thresholded by each sample's sequence error rate in mapped regions. TCRdb reran the public reads through fastp at Q25 and MiXCR, keeping productive beta chains. Here each entry gathers all rows of one CDR3 protein and keeps the most common genes and DNA. None of the V and J calls come from the authors' own analysis; TCRdb made them. This sample lists approximately 190,000 distinct CDR3 sequences; over 30% were detected once. In total, the top ten clones hold around 20% of the sample.

The CDR3 runs 15 residues from the cysteine to the phenylalanine. Just the 45-base CDR3 DNA is kept, in frame starting at base 1. The germline V gene encodes CDR1 MDHEN and CDR2 SYDVKM. V is reduced by 3 bases and J by 3 bases, leaving a spacing of 14 bases between them. Overall results and qualifications from the work: VJ-independent divergence between tissue and blood was found to be below expectation in non-neoplastic patients but above expectation in all gliomas, particularly low-grade gliomas. Very few CDR3 sequences were shared between tissue and blood, attributed to high CDR3 diversity and limited sampling. Group comparisons rested on small numbers: three non-neoplastic, three low-grade glioma and eight glioblastoma patients.

This clonotype was seen repeatedly, ten times or more. It has no known antigen specificity. The sample holds no much larger clone one base away, and base qualities are not on file. This TCR derives from a human donor with low-grade glioma or glioblastoma, undergoing nonglioma brain surgery, or in good health (not recorded which). Sequencing was done on a sample of glioma tissue, nonneoplastic brain tissue, or PBMCs (not recorded which). The sequence is built from TRBV28 and TRBJ1-2; no D gene can be assigned with confidence. The bases read TGTGCCAGCAGTTTGTCCGACCAGGAGTACTATGGCTACACCTTC. It is translated as CASSLSDQEYYGYTF.